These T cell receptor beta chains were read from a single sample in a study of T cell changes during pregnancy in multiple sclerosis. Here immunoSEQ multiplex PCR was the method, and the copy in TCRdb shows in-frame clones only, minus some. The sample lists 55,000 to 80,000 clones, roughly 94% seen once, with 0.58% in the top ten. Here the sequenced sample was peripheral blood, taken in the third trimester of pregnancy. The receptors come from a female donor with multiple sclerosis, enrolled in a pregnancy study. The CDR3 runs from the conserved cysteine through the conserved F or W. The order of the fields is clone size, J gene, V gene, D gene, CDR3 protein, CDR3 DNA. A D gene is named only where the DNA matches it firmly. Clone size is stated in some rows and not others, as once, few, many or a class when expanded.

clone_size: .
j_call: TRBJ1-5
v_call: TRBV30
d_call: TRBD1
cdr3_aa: CAWSPTGGLKPQHF
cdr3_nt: TGTGCCTGGAGTCCGACAGGGGGGTTGAAGCCCCAGCATTTT

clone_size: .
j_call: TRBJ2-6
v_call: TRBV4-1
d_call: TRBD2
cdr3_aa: CASSQPSGSGANVLTF
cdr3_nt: TGCGCCAGCAGCCAACCTAGCGGCTCTGGGGCCAACGTCCTGACTTTC

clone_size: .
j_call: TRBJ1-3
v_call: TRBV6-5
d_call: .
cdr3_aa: CASSPYNPSGNTIYF
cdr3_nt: TGTGCCAGCAGCCCCTATAACCCCTCTGGAAACACCATATATTTT

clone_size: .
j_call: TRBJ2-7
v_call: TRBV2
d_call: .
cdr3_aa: CASTGEGYEQYF
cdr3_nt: TGTGCCAGCACAGGGGAGGGATACGAGCAGTACTTC

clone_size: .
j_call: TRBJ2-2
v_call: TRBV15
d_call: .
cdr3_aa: CATSSGTPTGELFF
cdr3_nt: TGTGCCACCAGCTCCGGGACACCCACCGGGGAGCTGTTTTTT

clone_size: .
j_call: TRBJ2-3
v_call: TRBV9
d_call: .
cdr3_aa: CASSVLANVADTQYF
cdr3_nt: TGTGCCAGCAGCGTATTAGCTAACGTAGCAGATACGCAGTATTTT

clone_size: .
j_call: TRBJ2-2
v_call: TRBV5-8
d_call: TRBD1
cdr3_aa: CASPSGTGGSLSTGELFF
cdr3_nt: TGTGCCAGCCCCTCGGGGACAGGGGGCAGTTTGAGCACCGGGGAGCTGTTTTTT

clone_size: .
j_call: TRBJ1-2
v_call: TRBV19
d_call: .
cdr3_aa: CASSSTDYGYTF
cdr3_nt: TGTGCCAGTAGCTCGACAGACTATGGCTACACCTTC

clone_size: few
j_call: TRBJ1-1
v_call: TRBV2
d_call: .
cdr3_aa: CASRNRDTLNTEAFF
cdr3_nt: TGTGCCAGCAGGAACCGGGACACCTTGAACACTGAAGCTTTCTTT

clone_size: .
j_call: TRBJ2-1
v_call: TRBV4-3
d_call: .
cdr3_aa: CASSPGAGNEQFF
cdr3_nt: TGCGCCAGCTCCCCAGGGGCCGGGAATGAGCAGTTCTTC

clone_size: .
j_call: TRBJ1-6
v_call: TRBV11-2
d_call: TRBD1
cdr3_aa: CASSHYTGGGSPLHF
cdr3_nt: TGTGCCAGCAGCCATTACACAGGGGGCGGGTCACCCCTCCACTTT